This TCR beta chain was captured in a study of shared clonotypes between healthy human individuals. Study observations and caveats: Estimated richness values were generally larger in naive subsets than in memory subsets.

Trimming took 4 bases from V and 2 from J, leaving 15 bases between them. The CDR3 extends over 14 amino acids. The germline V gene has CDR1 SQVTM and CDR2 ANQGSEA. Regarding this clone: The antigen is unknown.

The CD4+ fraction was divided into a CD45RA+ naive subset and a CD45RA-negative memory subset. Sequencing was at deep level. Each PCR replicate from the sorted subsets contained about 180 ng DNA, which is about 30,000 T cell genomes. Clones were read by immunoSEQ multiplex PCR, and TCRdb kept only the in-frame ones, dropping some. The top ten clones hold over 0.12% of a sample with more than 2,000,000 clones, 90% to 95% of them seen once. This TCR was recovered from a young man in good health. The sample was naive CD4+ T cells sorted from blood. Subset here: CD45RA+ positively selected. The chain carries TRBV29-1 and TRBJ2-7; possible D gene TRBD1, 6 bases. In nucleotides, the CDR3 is TGCAGCGTTGGCCGGCCCGACAGGACCTACGAGCAGTACTTC. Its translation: CSVGRPDRTYEQYF.